This record concerns one T cell receptor (beta chain) sequence. The antigen is undetermined. These data originate in a study of T cell responses to AZD1222 COVID-19 vaccine. General observations from the study: The donor group comprised mostly white British people and more females; the analysis possibly underestimated clonal diversity. A rise in Spike-specific TCR breadth and depth followed two AZD1222 doses. Baseline seropositivity characterized only a handful of AZD1222 recipients. Along spike, vaccine-associated CD4 TCRs were found throughout, with dominance at 160-218 and 743-854.

From germline, CDR1 is ENHRY and CDR2 SYGVKD. After removal of 6 bases from V and 2 bases from J, the junction contained 8 bases not matched to a gene. The CDR3 contains 16 residues. Libraries were prepared by immunoSEQ multiplex PCR; TCRdb keeps only in-frame clonotypes and omits some of them. The sample includes about 180,000 clones, 94% of them seen just once. This clonotype was obtained from an adult who received the AZD1222 COVID-19 vaccine. The source material was peripheral blood, sampled 28 days after the second AZD1222 dose. The V call is TRBV10-3, the J call TRBJ2-1; 9 bases agree with TRBD1. The CDR3 DNA sequence: TGTGCCATCAGCGAAGACAGGGGGGGAACCTACAATGAGCAGTTCTTC. It yields the protein CAISEDRGGTYNEQFF.